A selection of T cell receptor beta chains follows, all from one sample in a study of PD-1 blockade in classical Hodgkin lymphoma. Libraries were prepared by immunoSEQ multiplex PCR; TCRdb keeps only in-frame clonotypes and omits some of them. The sample consists of some 49,000 clones, approximately 91% of them appearing once. Sequencing was done on a sample of peripheral blood mononuclear cells (PBMCs). Receptors originate from a human donor with classical Hodgkin lymphoma. CDR3s include the opening cysteine and the closing phenylalanine or tryptophan. A D gene is named only where the DNA matches it firmly. Not every row has a clone size; where given, it reads once, few, many or a size class.

NA	few	TRBV7-6	TRBJ1-5	CASKISGWEVQPQHF	TGTGCCAGCAAGATCTCAGGGTGGGAGGTTCAGCCCCAGCATTTT
TRBD2	few	TRBV7-3	TRBJ2-3	CASSLQGLAGGATDTQYF	TGTGCCAGCAGCCTCCAGGGACTAGCGGGAGGGGCCACAGATACGCAGTATTTT
NA	NA	TRBV19	TRBJ2-1	CAGREGLSEQFF	TGTGCCGGCCGCGAAGGGCTGAGTGAGCAGTTCTTC
TRBD1	NA	TRBV28	TRBJ1-4	CASRGQINEKLFF	TGTGCCAGCAGGGGACAGATAAATGAAAAACTGTTTTTT
NA	NA	TRBV21-1	TRBJ2-6	CASSKKGRLSGANVLTF	TGTGCCAGCAGCAAAAAGGGACGTCTCTCTGGGGCCAACGTCCTGACTTTC
NA	once	TRBV25-1	TRBJ1-5	CASSESPRGNQPQHF	TGTGCCAGCAGTGAATCTCCAAGGGGCAATCAGCCCCAGCATTTT
NA	NA	TRBV7-7	TRBJ2-5	CASSLEGAGTQYF	TGTGCTAGCAGCTTAGAAGGAGCGGGGACCCAGTACTTC
TRBD1	NA	TRBV15	TRBJ1-5	CATKTGDSNQPQHF	TGTGCCACCAAGACAGGGGATAGCAATCAGCCCCAGCATTTT
NA	NA	TRBV7-6	TRBJ2-7	CASSPGPNYEQYF	TGTGCCAGCAGCCCGGGACCGAACTACGAGCAGTACTTC
NA	NA	TRBV4-2	TRBJ1-5	CASSQDRVSNQPQHF	TGTGCCAGCAGCCAAGATCGGGTAAGCAATCAGCCCCAGCATTTT